The 28 T cell receptor beta chains in this list originate from one sample, sequenced in a study of long-term antiretroviral therapy in people with HIV. An immunoSEQ assay, version v3.0, was performed at survey level. TCRdb's copy holds only in-frame clones and misses some; the assay was immunoSEQ multiplex PCR. The sample includes 25,000 to 40,000 clones, around 97% seen only once; the top ten take under 2.5%. The sample here was unsorted PBMCs, taken 7.6 years after starting antiretroviral therapy. The receptors stem from a man in his thirties or forties with HIV.

The chain uses TRBV12-5 and TRBJ2-7; 9 bases match TRBD1. The CDR3 has 15 amino acids. Trimming at V came to 6 bases and at J to 0 bases, leaving 6 bases not matched to a gene. CDR1 is LGHNT and CDR2 is FRNRAP in the germline V gene. CDR3 sequence: CASGTGTGSSYEQYF. The CDR3 nucleotides are TGTGCTAGTGGAACCGGGACAGGGAGCTCCTACGAGCAGTACTTC.

J is TRBJ2-1 and V is TRBV2; D perhaps matches TRBD2 (6 bases). CDR3 size: 11 residues. Germline loops: CDR1 SNHLY, CDR2 FYNNEI. Trimming shortened V by 6 bases and J by 6 bases, and 6 bases separated the two germline ends. For the CDR3, the DNA is TGTGCCAGCAGGGGAGGCAATGAGCAGTTCTTC. This encodes CASRGGNEQFF.

The chain recombines TRBV30 with TRBJ1-4, with D possibly matching TRBD1 (5 bases). Germline V gene lookup returns CDR1 GTSNPN and CDR2 SVGIG (reference sequence). The CDR3 has 15 residues. Trimming pared 6 bases from V and 8 bases from J, leaving 22 bases between. DNA of the CDR3: TGTGCCTGCGGAGTGATAGTAGGGGCTAGGGAAAAACTGTTTTTT. It encodes CACGVIVGAREKLFF. Full variable domain (outside the CDR3, taken from reference TRBV30 and TRBJ1-4): SQTIHQWPATLVQPVGSPLSLECTVEGTSNPNLYWYRQAAGRGLQLLFYSVGIGQISSEVPQNLSASRPQDRQFILSSKKLLLSDSGFYLCACGVIVGAREKLFFGSGTQLSVL.

The V gene is TRBV30, the J gene TRBJ1-1; D not resolved. V was shortened by 0 bases and J by 0 bases, with 11 bases between the two germline ends. Germline V gene sequence: CDR1 GTSNPN, CDR2 SVGIG (reference sequence). The CDR3 has 15 residues. The CDR3 region has the DNA TGTGCCTGGAGTGTATTCGGGCGAATGAACACTGAAGCTTTCTTT. The encoded protein is CAWSVFGRMNTEAFF.

The V and J genes are TRBV5-6 and TRBJ1-5; TRBD1 aligns across 7 bases. The CDR3 has 14 residues. With 4 bases clipped from V and 4 bases from J, the junction kept 5 bases outside the gene matches. From germline, CDR1 is SGHDT and CDR2 YYEEEE. CDR3 protein: CASSTKQGNQPQHF. The CDR3 DNA reads as TGTGCCAGCAGCACCAAACAGGGGAATCAGCCCCAGCATTTT.

The chain carries TRBV7-3 and TRBJ2-1; D perhaps matches TRBD1 (5 bases). V lost 0 bases, J lost 2 bases, and 14 bases lay in between. There are 17 residues in the CDR3. The V gene's germline CDR1 is SGHTA and CDR2 FQGTGA. CDR3 sequence: CASSLTGAPDAYNEQFF. The CDR3 DNA reads as TGTGCCAGCAGCTTAACAGGGGCTCCGGACGCCTACAATGAGCAGTTCTTC.

This clone occurred once. CDR3: CASSPPFTAREQYF. The CDR3 coding sequence is TGTGCCAGCTCACCACCGTTCACGGCTCGCGAGCAGTACTTC. The V gene is TRBV18, the J gene TRBJ2-7; D gene unclear. Trimming removed 0 bases from V and 6 bases from J, with 12 bases in between. This CDR3 comprises 14 residues. From germline, CDR1 is KGHSH and CDR2 LQKENI.

The chain has TRBV20-1 and TRBJ1-1; 8 bases match TRBD1. The germline V gene has CDR1 DFQATT and CDR2 SNEGSKA (reference sequence). V dropped 6 bases and J dropped 8; count of bases not matched to a gene: 2. This CDR3 contains 10 residues. CDR3 bases: TGCAGTGCGTGGACAGGGGAAGCTTTCTTT. It codes for CSAWTGEAFF.

V gene TRBV4-2 combines with J gene TRBJ2-7; 13 bases match TRBD2. Trimming removed 2 bases from V and 6 bases from J; junction bases left unmatched: 1. The CDR3 spans 14 residues. Germline CDR1 LGHNA, CDR2 YNFKEQ. The CDR3 DNA is TGTGCCAGCAGCCAAACTAGCGGGAGGGTCGAGCAGTACTTC. Translation: CASSQTSGRVEQYF.

Only one count was recorded for this clone. The chain joins TRBV6-6 to TRBJ1-5; D remains unclear. This CDR3 comprises 16 residues. Germline V gene sequence: CDR1 MNHNY, CDR2 SVGAGI (reference sequence). Deletions cut 3 bases from V and 1 base from J, with 13 bases between. CDR3 sequence: CASSYRGGRSNQPQHF. DNA for the CDR3: TGTGCCAGCAGTTATCGAGGAGGGAGGAGCAATCAGCCCCAGCATTTT.

This chain joins TRBV15 and TRBJ1-4, with D hard to call. This CDR3 contains 14 residues. Germline V gene data show CDR1 as LNHNV and CDR2 as YYDKDF (reference sequence). The V gene lost 3 bases and the J gene lost 2 bases, with 7 bases spanning the gap. CDR3 sequence reads: CATSSSRTNEKLFF. The CDR3 DNA is TGTGCCACCAGCAGTAGTCGGACTAATGAAAAACTGTTTTTT.

This sequence joins TRBV6-1 and TRBJ2-1; possible D gene TRBD1, 5 bases. Trimming pared 6 bases from V and 0 bases from J, leaving 9 bases between. This CDR3 spans 14 amino acids. Per germline, CDR1 MNHNS and CDR2 SASEGT. Here the CDR3 reads CASRGQSSYNEQFF. The CDR3 DNA reads as TGTGCCAGCAGAGGACAAAGCTCCTACAATGAGCAGTTCTTC.

V gene TRBV27 combines with J gene TRBJ2-5, with TRBD2 as a possible D gene (6 bases). This CDR3 contains 14 residues. V lost 3 bases to trimming and J lost 5 bases, with 13 bases between them. Germline CDR1 is MNHEY and CDR2 is SMNVEV (reference sequence). The CDR3 spells CASSFGSGGETQYF. CDR3 sequence (DNA): TGTGCCAGCAGTTTTGGTAGCGGCGGGGAGACCCAGTACTTC.

The rearrangement joins TRBV5-6 to TRBJ1-1, with D maybe TRBD1 (5 bases). The germline V gene encodes CDR1 SGHDT and CDR2 YYEEEE. The V gene lost 2 bases and the J gene lost 3 bases, with 8 bases spanning the gap. This CDR3 has 13 amino acids. The CDR3 loop reads CASSLVGDTEAFF. CDR3 nucleotide sequence: TGTGCCAGCAGCTTAGTGGGGGACACTGAAGCTTTCTTT.

The chain has TRBV7-3 and TRBJ2-1; 8 nucleotides match TRBD2. V was pared by 4 bases and J by 1 base, with 9 bases of the junction left unmatched. The germline V gene encodes CDR1 SGHTA and CDR2 FQGTGA. The CDR3 is 17 residues long. The CDR3: CASSSMAGGWSYNEQFF. CDR3 DNA sequence: TGTGCCAGCAGCTCCATGGCGGGGGGTTGGTCCTACAATGAGCAGTTCTTC.

This clone was seen once. J is TRBJ1-5 and V is TRBV6-6; 10 bases are a match to TRBD1. The CDR3 spans 15 residues. The germline V gene has CDR1 MNHNY and CDR2 SVGAGI (reference sequence). The V gene end was trimmed by 7 bases and the J gene end by 5 bases; junction bases not matched to a gene: 8. CDR3: CASKGDRGSYQPQHF. As DNA, the CDR3 is TGTGCCAGCAAGGGGGACAGGGGATCTTATCAGCCCCAGCATTTT.

The chain carries TRBV4-2 and TRBJ2-5, with 15 bases fitting TRBD2. This CDR3 region has 19 residues. CDR1 is LGHNA, CDR2 YNFKEQ, per germline. The V and J ends lost 0 bases and 1 base, in that order; junction bases with no gene match: 6. CDR3 region: CASSQDLGTSGGPQETQYF. CDR3 DNA: TGTGCCAGCAGCCAAGATCTCGGGACTAGCGGGGGGCCCCAAGAGACCCAGTACTTC.

V and J are TRBV4-2 and TRBJ2-1; D remains unclear. Between the trimmed V and J ends, which lost 1 base and 4 bases, there was a span of 8 bases. The germline gives CDR1 LGHNA, CDR2 YNFKEQ. The CDR3 totals 14 residues. The DNA of the CDR3 is TGTGCCAGCAGCCAAGGGTCGCTATACAATGAGCAGTTCTTC. Translated: CASSQGSLYNEQFF.

The chain is built from TRBV4-3 and TRBJ2-2, with 7 bases fitting TRBD2. Per the germline V gene, CDR1 is LGHNA and CDR2 is YSLEER. CDR3 length: 19 amino acids. Losses at the gene ends were 5 bases for V and 0 bases for J; bases not matched to a gene: 15. The CDR3 spells CASSKGWGSGLANTGELFF. CDR3 DNA: TGCGCCAGCAGCAAAGGTTGGGGTAGCGGGCTCGCGAACACCGGGGAGCTGTTTTTT.

J is TRBJ2-7 and V is TRBV9; 10 positions match TRBD2. The length of the CDR3 is 14 residues. Germline trimming cut 0 bases from V and 6 bases from J; bases unmatched to any gene: 3. Germline values: CDR1 SGDLS, CDR2 YYNGEE. CDR3 protein: CASSVASGSFEQYF. The CDR3 DNA reads TGTGCCAGCAGCGTAGCTAGCGGGAGCTTCGAGCAGTACTTC.

The chain combines TRBV5-1 with TRBJ1-1; D is uncertain. The length of the CDR3 is 13 residues. Germline V CDR1 and CDR2: SGHRS, YFSETQ. The V end was cut by 2 bases, the J end by 4 bases, with 9 bases between. CDR3 sequence (DNA): TGCGCCAGCAGCTTAGGGCTGATCACTGAAGCTTTCTTT. Translation: CASSLGLITEAFF.

This clone came up once. The chain joins TRBV4-1 to TRBJ2-7, with TRBD2 matching 8 bases. Germline V CDR1 and CDR2: MGHRA, YSYEKL. Germline trimming cut 4 bases from V and 2 bases from J; bases unmatched to any gene: 7. The CDR3 totals 15 residues. The CDR3 protein is CASSLTSGPAYEQYF. In DNA, the CDR3 is TGCGCCAGCAGCCTAACTAGCGGACCAGCCTACGAGCAGTACTTC.

The chain combines TRBV9 with TRBJ1-1; 7 nucleotides match TRBD1. The CDR3 has 14 residues. CDR1 is SGDLS and CDR2 is YYNGEE in the germline V gene. Losses at the gene ends were 3 bases for V and 3 bases for J; bases not matched to a gene: 5. Here the CDR3 DNA reads TGTGCCAGCAGCGCCGACAGGGCTCACACTGAAGCTTTCTTT. Translation gives CASSADRAHTEAFF.

This clone showed up just once. For the CDR3, the DNA is TGTGCCACCAGCAGAGGTTTAGGCGGGAGGGCCGGGGGTGAGCAGTTCTTC. This gives the protein CATSRGLGGRAGGEQFF. The gene calls are TRBV15 and TRBJ2-1, with 9 bases that match TRBD2. V trimming: 1 base; J trimming: 9 bases; junction bases outside the gene matches: 13. Germline CDR1 and CDR2: LNHNV and YYDKDF (reference sequence). This CDR3 region has 17 residues.

The CDR3 DNA follows: TGTGCCAGCTCATCAATGCGCCCCCAACAGGGTGGCTCACCCCTCCACTTT. Amino acids: CASSSMRPQQGGSPLHF. This sequence joins TRBV18 and TRBJ1-6, with TRBD1 as a possible D gene (6 bases). The germline CDR1 and CDR2 sequences are KGHSH and LQKENI. Trimming removed 5 bases at V and 10 bases at J, with 24 bases between. The CDR3 sequence is 17 residues long.

The J gene is TRBJ1-1, the V gene TRBV6-5; no reliable D call. Germline CDR1 and CDR2: MNHEY and SVGAGI. This CDR3 spans 13 amino acids. The V end was cut by 8 bases, the J end by 3 bases, with 13 bases between. The CDR3 DNA sequence: TGTGCCAGCCGTTCCCGGCGGCACACTGAAGCTTTCTTT. It codes for CASRSRRHTEAFF.

Remarks on this clone: The junction differs from germline at one of its ends, possibly a read error. In nucleotides, the CDR3 is TGTGCTAGCAGCTTATCGGCGACGAACACCGGGGAGCTGTTTTTT. Translation: CASSLSATNTGELFF. The chain joins TRBV7-7 to TRBJ2-2; no clear D gene. This CDR3 spans 15 amino acids. Germline V CDR1 and CDR2: SSHAT, FNYEAQ (reference sequence). The whole variable domain, remainder taken from reference TRBV7-7 and TRBJ2-2, is GAGVSQSPRYKVTKRGQDVTLRCDPISSHATLYWYQQALGQGPEFLTYFNYEAQPDKSGLPSDRFSAERPEGSISTLTIQRTEQRDSAMYRCASSLSATNTGELFFGEGSRLTVL.

This chain uses TRBV19 with TRBJ1-6; a weak D match, TRBD1 (5 bases). This CDR3 region has 17 residues. Germline CDR1 and CDR2: LNHDA and SQIVND (reference sequence). The V gene lost 4 bases and the J gene lost 10 bases, with 23 bases spanning the gap. CDR3: CASSTTPGTWAGSPLHF. CDR3 sequence (DNA): TGTGCCAGTAGTACGACCCCCGGGACCTGGGCAGGGTCACCCCTCCACTTT.